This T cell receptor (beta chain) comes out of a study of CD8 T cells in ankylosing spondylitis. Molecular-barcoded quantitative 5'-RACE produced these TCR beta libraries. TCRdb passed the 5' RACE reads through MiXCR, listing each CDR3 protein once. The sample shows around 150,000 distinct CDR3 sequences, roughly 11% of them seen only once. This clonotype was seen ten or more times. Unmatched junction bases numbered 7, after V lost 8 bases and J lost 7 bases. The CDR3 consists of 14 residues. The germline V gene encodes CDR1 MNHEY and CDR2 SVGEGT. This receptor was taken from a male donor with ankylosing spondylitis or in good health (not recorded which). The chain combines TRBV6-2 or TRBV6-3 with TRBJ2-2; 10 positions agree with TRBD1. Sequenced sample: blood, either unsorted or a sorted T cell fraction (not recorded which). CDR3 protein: CASERDRGHGELFF. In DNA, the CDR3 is TGTGCCAGCGAGAGGGACAGGGGTCACGGGGAGCTGTTTTTT.